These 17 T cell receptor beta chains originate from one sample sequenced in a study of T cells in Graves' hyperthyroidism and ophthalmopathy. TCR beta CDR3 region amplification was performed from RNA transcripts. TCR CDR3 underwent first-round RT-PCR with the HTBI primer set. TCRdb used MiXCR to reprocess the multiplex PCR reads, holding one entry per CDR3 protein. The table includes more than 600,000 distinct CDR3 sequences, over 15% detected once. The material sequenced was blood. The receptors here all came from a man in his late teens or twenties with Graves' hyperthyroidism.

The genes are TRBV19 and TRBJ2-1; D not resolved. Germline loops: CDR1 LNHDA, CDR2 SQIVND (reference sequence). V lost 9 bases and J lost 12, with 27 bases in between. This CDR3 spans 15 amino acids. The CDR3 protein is CASHETGGDPRGQFF. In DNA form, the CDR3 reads TGTGCCAGCCACGAGACTGGCGGCGACCCACGAGGGCAGTTCTTC. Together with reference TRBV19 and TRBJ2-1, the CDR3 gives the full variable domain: DGGITQSPKYLFRKEGQNVTLSCEQNLNHDAMYWYRQDPGQGLRLIYYSQIVNDFQKGDIAEGYSVSREKKESFPLTVTSAQKNPTAFYLCASHETGGDPRGQFFGPGTRLTVL.

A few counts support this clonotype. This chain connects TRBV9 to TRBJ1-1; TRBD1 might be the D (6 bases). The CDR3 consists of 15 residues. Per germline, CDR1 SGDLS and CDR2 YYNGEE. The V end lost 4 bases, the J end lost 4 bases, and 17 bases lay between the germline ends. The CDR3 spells CASSSATGPGTEAFF. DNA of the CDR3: TGTGCCAGCAGCTCCGCCACAGGGCCGGGCACTGAAGCTTTCTTT.

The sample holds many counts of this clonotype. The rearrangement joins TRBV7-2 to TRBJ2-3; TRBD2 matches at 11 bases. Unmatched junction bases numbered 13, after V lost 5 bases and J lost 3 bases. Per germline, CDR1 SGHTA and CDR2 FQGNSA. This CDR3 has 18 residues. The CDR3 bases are TGTGCCAGCAGCCGTCTACTAATAGCGGGAGGGCCTACAGATACGCAGTATTTT. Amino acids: CASSRLLIAGGPTDTQYF. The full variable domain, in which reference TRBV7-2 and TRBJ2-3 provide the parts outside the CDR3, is GAGVSQSPSNKVTEKGKDVELRCDPISGHTALYWYRQSLGQGLEFLIYFQGNSAPDKSGLPSDRFSAERTGGSVSTLTIQRTQQEDSAVYLCASSRLLIAGGPTDTQYFGPGTRLTVL.

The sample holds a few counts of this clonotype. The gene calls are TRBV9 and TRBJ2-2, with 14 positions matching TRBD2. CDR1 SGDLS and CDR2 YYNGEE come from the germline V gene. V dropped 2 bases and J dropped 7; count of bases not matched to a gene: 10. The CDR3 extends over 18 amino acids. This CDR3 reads CASSVSGTSGSRSGELFF. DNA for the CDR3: TGTGCCAGCAGCGTGTCCGGGACTAGCGGGAGTCGGAGCGGGGAGCTGTTTTTT.

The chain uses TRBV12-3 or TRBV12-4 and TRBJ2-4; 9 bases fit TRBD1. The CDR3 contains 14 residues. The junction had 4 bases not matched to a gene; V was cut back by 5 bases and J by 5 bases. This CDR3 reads CASSPGQGQNIQYF. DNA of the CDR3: TGTGCCAGCAGTCCCGGACAGGGGCAAAACATTCAGTACTTC.

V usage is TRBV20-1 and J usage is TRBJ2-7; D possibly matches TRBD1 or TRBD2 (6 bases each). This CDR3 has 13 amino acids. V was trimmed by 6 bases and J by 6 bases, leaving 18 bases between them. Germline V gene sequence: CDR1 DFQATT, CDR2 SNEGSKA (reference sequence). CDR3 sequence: CSANRVMGGEQYF. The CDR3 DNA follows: TGCAGTGCAAACAGGGTGATGGGGGGCGAGCAGTACTTC.

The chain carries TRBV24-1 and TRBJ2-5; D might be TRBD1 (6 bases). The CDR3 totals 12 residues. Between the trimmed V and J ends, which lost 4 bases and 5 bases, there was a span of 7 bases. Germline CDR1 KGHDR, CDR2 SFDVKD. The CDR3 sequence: CATSERGETQYF. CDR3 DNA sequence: TGTGCCACCAGTGAAAGGGGGGAGACCCAGTACTTC.

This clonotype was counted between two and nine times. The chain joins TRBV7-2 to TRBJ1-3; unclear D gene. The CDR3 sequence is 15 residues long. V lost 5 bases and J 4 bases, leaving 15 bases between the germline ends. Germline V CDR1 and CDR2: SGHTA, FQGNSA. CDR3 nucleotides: TGTGCCAGCAGCCGCCCCGGCCGACAAGGAAACACCATATATTTT. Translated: CASSRPGRQGNTIYF.

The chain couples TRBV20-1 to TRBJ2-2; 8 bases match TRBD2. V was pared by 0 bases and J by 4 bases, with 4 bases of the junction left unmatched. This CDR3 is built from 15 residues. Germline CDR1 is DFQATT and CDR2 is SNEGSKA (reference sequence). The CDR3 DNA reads TGCAGTGCTAGAGAGGCCGGGACTAGCACCGGGGAGCTGTTTTTT. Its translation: CSAREAGTSTGELFF.

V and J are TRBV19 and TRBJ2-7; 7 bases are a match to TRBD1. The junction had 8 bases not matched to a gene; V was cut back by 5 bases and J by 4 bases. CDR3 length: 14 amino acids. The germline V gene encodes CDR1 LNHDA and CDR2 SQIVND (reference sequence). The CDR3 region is CASSPRQGIYEQYF. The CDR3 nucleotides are TGTGCCAGTAGTCCACGACAGGGAATATACGAGCAGTACTTC. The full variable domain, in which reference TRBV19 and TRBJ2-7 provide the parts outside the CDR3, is DGGITQSPKYLFRKEGQNVTLSCEQNLNHDAMYWYRQDPGQGLRLIYYSQIVNDFQKGDIAEGYSVSREKKESFPLTVTSAQKNPTAFYLCASSPRQGIYEQYFGPGTRLTVT.

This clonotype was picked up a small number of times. This CDR3 reads CASTDDSSYNEQFF. The CDR3 DNA reads as TGTGCCAGCACGGACGACAGCTCCTACAATGAGCAGTTCTTC. V usage is TRBV19 and J usage is TRBJ2-1; D may be TRBD1 (5 bases). V shed 9 bases and J shed 0 bases, with 12 bases lying between them. The CDR3 runs 14 residues. Germline lookup yields CDR1 LNHDA and CDR2 SQIVND (reference sequence).

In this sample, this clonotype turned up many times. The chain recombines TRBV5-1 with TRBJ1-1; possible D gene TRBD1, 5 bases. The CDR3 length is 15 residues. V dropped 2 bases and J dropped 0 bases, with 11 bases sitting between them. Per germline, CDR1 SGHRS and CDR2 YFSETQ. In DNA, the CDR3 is TGCGCCAGCAGCTTTCGGGACGGGGTGAACACTGAAGCTTTCTTT. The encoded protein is CASSFRDGVNTEAFF.

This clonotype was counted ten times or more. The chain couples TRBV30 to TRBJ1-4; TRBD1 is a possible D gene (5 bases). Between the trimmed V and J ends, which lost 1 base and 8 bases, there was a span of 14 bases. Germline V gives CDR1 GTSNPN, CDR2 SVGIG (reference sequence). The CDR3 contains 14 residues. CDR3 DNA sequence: TGTGCCTGGAGTGCGGACACCATCGGAGAAAAACTGTTTTTT. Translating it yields CAWSADTIGEKLFF. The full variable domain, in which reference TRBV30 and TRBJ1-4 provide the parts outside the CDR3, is SQTIHQWPATLVQPVGSPLSLECTVEGTSNPNLYWYRQAAGRGLQLLFYSVGIGQISSEVPQNLSASRPQDRQFILSSKKLLLSDSGFYLCAWSADTIGEKLFFGSGTQLSVL.

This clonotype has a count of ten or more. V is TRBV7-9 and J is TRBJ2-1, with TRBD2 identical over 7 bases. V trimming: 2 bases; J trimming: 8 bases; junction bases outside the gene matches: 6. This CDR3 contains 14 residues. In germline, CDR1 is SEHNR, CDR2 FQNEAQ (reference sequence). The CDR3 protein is CASSLFLGRDEQFF. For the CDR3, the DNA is TGTGCCAGCAGCTTATTCTTGGGGAGGGATGAGCAGTTCTTC.

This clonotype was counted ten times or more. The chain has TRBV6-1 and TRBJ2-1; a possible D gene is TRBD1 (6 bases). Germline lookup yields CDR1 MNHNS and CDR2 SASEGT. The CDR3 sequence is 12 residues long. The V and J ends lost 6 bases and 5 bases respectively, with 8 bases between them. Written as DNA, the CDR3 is TGTGCCAGCAGACGGACAGACAATGAGCAGTTCTTC. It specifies CASRRTDNEQFF.

The CDR3 DNA reads as TGCAGTGCTACCCCGGGGCGGGGTTATGGCTACACCTTC. The encoded protein is CSATPGRGYGYTF. V is TRBV20-1 and J is TRBJ1-2; the D gene is possibly TRBD1 (5 bases). The V gene's germline CDR1 is DFQATT and CDR2 SNEGSKA (reference sequence). This CDR3 contains 13 residues. V lost 4 bases, J lost 5 bases, and 14 bases lay in between.

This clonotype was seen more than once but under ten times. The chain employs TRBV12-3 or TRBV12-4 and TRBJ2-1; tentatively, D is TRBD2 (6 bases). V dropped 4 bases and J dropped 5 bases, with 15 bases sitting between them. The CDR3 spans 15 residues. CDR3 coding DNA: TGTGCCAGCAGTTCCGGAGGAGGGCGGCACAATGAGCAGTTCTTC. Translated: CASSSGGGRHNEQFF.